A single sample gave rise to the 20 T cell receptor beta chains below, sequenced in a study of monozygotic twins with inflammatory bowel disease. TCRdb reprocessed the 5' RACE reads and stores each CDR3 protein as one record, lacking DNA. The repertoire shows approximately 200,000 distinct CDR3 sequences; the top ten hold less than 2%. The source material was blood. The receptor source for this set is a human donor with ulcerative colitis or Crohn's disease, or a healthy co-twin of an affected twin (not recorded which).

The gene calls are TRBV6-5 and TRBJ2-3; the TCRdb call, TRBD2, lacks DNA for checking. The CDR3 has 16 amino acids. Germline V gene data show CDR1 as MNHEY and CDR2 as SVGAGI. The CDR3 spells CASRASGGAAKDTQYF.

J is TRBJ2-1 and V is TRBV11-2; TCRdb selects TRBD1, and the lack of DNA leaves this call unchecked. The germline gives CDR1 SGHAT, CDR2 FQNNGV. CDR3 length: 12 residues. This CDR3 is CASRPRGNEQFF.

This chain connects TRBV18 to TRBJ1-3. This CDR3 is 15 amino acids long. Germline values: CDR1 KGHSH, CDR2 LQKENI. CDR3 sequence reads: CASSPPGATGNTIYF.

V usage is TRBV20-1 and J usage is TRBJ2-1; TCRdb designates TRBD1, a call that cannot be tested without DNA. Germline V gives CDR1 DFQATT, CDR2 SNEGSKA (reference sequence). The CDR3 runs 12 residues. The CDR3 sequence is CSASYGRDEQFF.

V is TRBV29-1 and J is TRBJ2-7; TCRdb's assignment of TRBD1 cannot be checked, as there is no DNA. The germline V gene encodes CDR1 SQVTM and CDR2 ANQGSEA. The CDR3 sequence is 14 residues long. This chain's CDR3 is CSAPSDRAPYEQYF.

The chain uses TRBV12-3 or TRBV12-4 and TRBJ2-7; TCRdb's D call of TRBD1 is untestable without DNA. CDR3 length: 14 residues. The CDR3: CASRGTGASYEQYF.

This chain's CDR3 is CASSPQGAQYSPLHF. The chain recombines TRBV18 with TRBJ1-6; TCRdb's D call, TRBD1, is unchecked because there is no DNA. From germline, CDR1 is KGHSH and CDR2 LQKENI. The length of the CDR3 is 15 residues.

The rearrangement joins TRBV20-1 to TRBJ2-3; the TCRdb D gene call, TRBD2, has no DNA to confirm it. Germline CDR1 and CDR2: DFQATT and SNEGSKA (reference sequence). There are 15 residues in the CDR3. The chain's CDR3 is CSARALEGRQPTQYF.

The CDR3 is CASSSYRGLIYNEQFF. The V call is TRBV7-9, the J call TRBJ2-1; with no DNA, the TCRdb D assignment of TRBD1 cannot be verified. Germline V gene lookup returns CDR1 SEHNR and CDR2 FQNEAQ (reference sequence). The CDR3 has 16 residues.

CDR3 loop: CASSQDGQEGEKLFF. The chain uses TRBV3-1 and TRBJ1-4. The CDR3 has 15 residues. The V gene's germline CDR1 is LGHDT and CDR2 YNNKEL (reference sequence).

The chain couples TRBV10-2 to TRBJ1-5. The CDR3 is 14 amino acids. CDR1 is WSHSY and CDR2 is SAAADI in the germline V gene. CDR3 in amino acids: CASSDVTDDQPQHF.

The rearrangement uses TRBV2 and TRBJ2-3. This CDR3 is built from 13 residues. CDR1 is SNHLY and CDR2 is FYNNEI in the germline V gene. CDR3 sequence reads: CASSDDNTDTQYF.

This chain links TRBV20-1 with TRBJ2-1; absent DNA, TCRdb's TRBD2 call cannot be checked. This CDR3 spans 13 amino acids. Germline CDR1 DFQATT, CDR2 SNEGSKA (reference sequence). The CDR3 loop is CSAPGLVHNEQFF.

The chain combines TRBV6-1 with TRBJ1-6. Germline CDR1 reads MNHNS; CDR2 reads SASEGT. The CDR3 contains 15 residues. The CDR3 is CASSEQSSYNSPLHF.

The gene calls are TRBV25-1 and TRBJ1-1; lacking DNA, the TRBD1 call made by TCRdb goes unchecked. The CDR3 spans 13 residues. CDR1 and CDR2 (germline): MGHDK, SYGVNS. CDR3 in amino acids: CASTLQGYTEAFF.

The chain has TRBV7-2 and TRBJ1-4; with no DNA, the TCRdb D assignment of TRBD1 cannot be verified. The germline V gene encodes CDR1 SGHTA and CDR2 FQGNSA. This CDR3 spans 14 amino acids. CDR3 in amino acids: CASSRRGANEKLFF. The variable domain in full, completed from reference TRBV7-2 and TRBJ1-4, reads GAGVSQSPSNKVTEKGKDVELRCDPISGHTALYWYRQSLGQGLEFLIYFQGNSAPDKSGLPSDRFSAERTGGSVSTLTIQRTQQEDSAVYLCASSRRGANEKLFFGSGTQLSVL.

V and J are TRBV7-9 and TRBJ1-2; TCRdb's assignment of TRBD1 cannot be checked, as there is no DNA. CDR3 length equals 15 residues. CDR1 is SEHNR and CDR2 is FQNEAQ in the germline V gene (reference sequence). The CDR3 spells CASSLSAGGKFGYTF.

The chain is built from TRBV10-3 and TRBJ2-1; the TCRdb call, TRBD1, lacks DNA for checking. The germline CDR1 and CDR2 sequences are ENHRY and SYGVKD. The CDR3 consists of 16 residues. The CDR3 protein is CAISETPGQGRDEQFF.

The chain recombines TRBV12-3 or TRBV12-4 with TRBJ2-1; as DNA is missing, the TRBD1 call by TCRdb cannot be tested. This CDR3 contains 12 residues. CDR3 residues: CASSWDRAEQFF.

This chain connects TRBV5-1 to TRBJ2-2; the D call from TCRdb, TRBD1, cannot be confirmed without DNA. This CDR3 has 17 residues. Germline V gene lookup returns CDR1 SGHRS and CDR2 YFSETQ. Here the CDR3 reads CASSLAHREPSTGELFF.